What follows are 27 T cell receptor beta chains derived from one specimen sequenced in a study of identical twins. TCRdb re-called the 5' RACE reads through MiXCR, storing one row per CDR3 protein. The sample includes around 340,000 distinct CDR3 sequences, more than 9% of them seen just once. The sample was also reused in another study, on yellow fever vaccine responses in identical twins.

Sequences were obtained from CD8+ T cells sorted from blood. The receptors here all came from a woman younger than 35 in good health.

V is TRBV12-3 or TRBV12-4 and J is TRBJ1-1, with D perhaps TRBD1 (5 bases). Between the trimmed V and J ends, which lost 7 bases and 4 bases, there was a span of 16 bases. The CDR3 has 14 residues. The CDR3 is CASTTRVSGTEAFF. The CDR3, as DNA: TGTGCCAGCACCACCAGGGTGTCGGGCACTGAAGCTTTCTTT.

The chain employs TRBV7-6 and TRBJ2-3; 10 bases line up with TRBD2. The CDR3 is 22 amino acids. The germline CDR1 and CDR2 sequences are SGHVS and FNYEAQ. The junction had 20 bases not matched to a gene; V was cut back by 2 bases and J by 0 bases. The CDR3 sequence is CASSLPQLVGTSATESTDTQYF. DNA for the CDR3: TGTGCCAGCAGCTTACCCCAGCTGGTGGGGACTAGCGCAACTGAGAGCACAGATACGCAGTATTTT.

The chain links TRBV3-1 to TRBJ1-5; TRBD1 might be the D (5 bases). Germline CDR1 is LGHDT and CDR2 is YNNKEL (reference sequence). Trimming pared 1 base from V and 3 bases from J, leaving 16 bases between. This CDR3 comprises 17 residues. CDR3 region: CASSQGSGTMLNQPQHF. The CDR3 DNA is TGTGCCAGCAGCCAAGGTAGCGGGACCATGCTCAATCAGCCCCAGCATTTT.

The chain carries TRBV6-5 and TRBJ2-7; 10 bases map to TRBD2. This CDR3 spans 14 amino acids. V lost 2 bases, J lost 6 bases, and 4 bases stayed unmatched. Germline loops: CDR1 MNHEY, CDR2 SVGAGI. The CDR3, as DNA: TGTGCCAGCAGTTACGGGCTAGCGGGAGTCGAGCAGTACTTC. Its translation is CASSYGLAGVEQYF.

The chain is built from TRBV6-1 and TRBJ2-4, with D unresolved. V shed 7 bases and J shed 0 bases, with 10 bases lying between them. The CDR3 is made up of 14 amino acids. From germline, CDR1 is MNHNS and CDR2 SASEGT. This chain's CDR3 is CASTPDLAKNIQYF. DNA of the CDR3: TGTGCCAGCACCCCGGACCTAGCCAAAAACATTCAGTACTTC.

There are a few counts of this clonotype. V is TRBV11-2 and J is TRBJ1-1; D perhaps matches TRBD1 (5 bases). Trimming took 2 bases from V and 0 from J, leaving 7 bases between them. CDR1 SGHAT and CDR2 FQNNGV come from the germline V gene. CDR3 length: 14 amino acids. Written as DNA, the CDR3 is TGTGCCAGCAGCTTAAGGGACTTGAACACTGAAGCTTTCTTT. It encodes CASSLRDLNTEAFF.

This clonotype was found a few times. The genes are TRBV20-1 and TRBJ2-5; D remains unclear. Trimming shortened V by 0 bases and J by 3 bases, and 14 bases separated the two germline ends. Per germline, CDR1 DFQATT and CDR2 SNEGSKA (reference sequence). The CDR3 is 15 residues long. The CDR3 reads CSAREVASRKETQYF. The CDR3 region has the DNA TGCAGTGCTAGAGAGGTGGCTTCCCGGAAAGAGACCCAGTACTTC.

Only a few counts were recorded for this clonotype. This chain connects TRBV9 to TRBJ2-1; 8 nucleotides agree with TRBD2. This CDR3 is built from 17 residues. The germline CDR1 and CDR2 sequences are SGDLS and YYNGEE. Losses at the gene ends were 0 bases for V and 0 bases for J; bases not matched to a gene: 5. The CDR3 nucleotides read TGTGCCAGCAGCGTAGTAGGGAGCGGGAGCTCCTACAATGAGCAGTTCTTC. Residues: CASSVVGSGSSYNEQFF.

This chain joins TRBV6-1 and TRBJ2-7; 8 bases are a match to TRBD1. Germline CDR1 and CDR2: MNHNS and SASEGT. The V segment lost 10 bases and the J segment 6 bases; nucleotides outside the gene matches: 8. This CDR3 comprises 12 residues. The CDR3 sequence: CATHAGGSEQYV. CDR3 nucleotide sequence: TGTGCCACCCACGCAGGGGGCTCCGAGCAGTACGTC.

The DNA of the CDR3 is TGCGCCAGCAGCCCGATAGCGGGGGATTACGAGCAGTACGTC. Translation: CASSPIAGDYEQYV. The gene calls are TRBV4-1 and TRBJ2-7, with TRBD2 matching over 9 bases. Germline V gene data show CDR1 as MGHRA and CDR2 as YSYEKL. Germline trimming cut 4 bases from V and 4 bases from J; bases unmatched to any gene: 5. The CDR3 extends over 14 amino acids.

This clonotype was counted many times. The V gene is TRBV12-3 or TRBV12-4, the J gene TRBJ2-1; the match to TRBD2 covers 7 bases. CDR3 length equals 15 residues. Trimming took 2 bases from V and 5 from J; bases not matched to a gene: 6. The CDR3 loop reads CASSLFASGDNEQFF. CDR3 bases: TGTGCCAGCAGTTTATTCGCTAGCGGCGACAATGAGCAGTTCTTC.

This clonotype was picked up many times. The CDR3 loop is CSVEKDGSYNEQFF. CDR3 nucleotide sequence: TGCAGCGTTGAAAAGGATGGCTCCTACAATGAGCAGTTCTTC. The V and J genes are TRBV29-1 and TRBJ2-1; D remains unclear. The CDR3 consists of 14 residues. The germline V and J ends were trimmed by 2 bases and 0 bases, with 8 bases remaining between them. Germline V lookup: CDR1 SQVTM, CDR2 ANQGSEA.

This clonotype showed up just a few times. V gene TRBV27 combines with J gene TRBJ2-1; 14 bases are shared with TRBD2. The CDR3 spans 20 residues. Germline V gene lookup returns CDR1 MNHEY and CDR2 SMNVEV (reference sequence). V trimming: 4 bases; J trimming: 3 bases; junction bases outside the gene matches: 14. Here the CDR3 DNA reads TGTGCCAGCAGTTACCAGACTAGCGGGAGGGCCGGGCGTCTCTACAATGAGCAGTTCTTC. Its translation is CASSYQTSGRAGRLYNEQFF.

There are a few counts of this clonotype. The chain joins TRBV7-9 to TRBJ2-7; no clear D. V was clipped by 5 bases and J by 6 bases, with 8 bases between them. The CDR3 extends over 11 amino acids. The germline V gene encodes CDR1 SEHNR and CDR2 FQNEAQ (reference sequence). CDR3 region: CASSPSAEQYF. The CDR3, as DNA: TGTGCCAGCAGCCCCTCGGCCGAGCAGTACTTC.

This clonotype was recorded at least ten times. The V and J genes are TRBV28 and TRBJ2-2, with 9 bases matching TRBD1. V lost 5 bases, J lost 5 bases, and 6 bases stayed unmatched. The germline V gene has CDR1 MDHEN and CDR2 SYDVKM. This CDR3 comprises 15 residues. CDR3 bases: TGTGCCAGCAGTCCCCGGGACAGGGTAACCGGGGAGCTGTTTTTT. This sequence encodes CASSPRDRVTGELFF.

The V gene is TRBV12-3 or TRBV12-4, the J gene TRBJ2-7; TRBD2 matches 10 bases. This CDR3 has 15 amino acids. The J segment lost 2 bases and the V segment lost 3 bases, leaving 4 bases of the junction unmatched. CDR3 DNA sequence: TGTGCCAGCAGTTTTGGGCTAGCGGGAGCCTACGAGCAGTACTTC. This encodes CASSFGLAGAYEQYF.

This chain joins TRBV6-2 or TRBV6-3 and TRBJ2-1; perhaps TRBD2 as D (5 bases). CDR3 length: 15 residues. Germline assignment: CDR1 MNHEY and CDR2 SVGEGT. Trimming pared 5 bases from V and 2 bases from J, leaving 13 bases between. This CDR3 reads CASSKLDGAYNEQFF. Written as DNA, the CDR3 is TGTGCCAGCAGTAAACTAGACGGCGCCTACAATGAGCAGTTCTTC.

This clonotype was recorded many times. The V call is TRBV24-1, the J call TRBJ2-3; no clear D. Trimming removed 7 bases at V and 6 bases at J, with 13 bases between. The CDR3 is 13 amino acids. Looked up from germline, CDR1 is KGHDR and CDR2 is SFDVKD. The CDR3 sequence: CATSLDPHDTQYF. The CDR3 nucleotides are TGTGCCACCAGCCTCGACCCTCACGATACGCAGTATTTT.

The rearrangement links TRBV5-6 to TRBJ1-5; maybe TRBD1 (5 bases). V was shortened by 4 bases and J by 0 bases, with 11 bases between the two germline ends. The length of the CDR3 is 15 residues. Germline-derived CDR1 and CDR2 are SGHDT and YYEEEE. DNA for the CDR3: TGTGCCAGCAGCCCGGGGCCTTATAGCAATCAGCCCCAGCATTTT. It translates to CASSPGPYSNQPQHF.

This clonotype has only a few counts. It may be a read error: a sequence one base away is much more abundant. The rearrangement joins TRBV6-1 to TRBJ2-1; 11 nucleotides match TRBD2. Trimming cost V 6 bases and J 3 bases; bases outside gene matches: 1. The germline V gene encodes CDR1 MNHNS and CDR2 SASEGT. The CDR3 has 14 residues. CDR3 nucleotides: TGTGCCAGCAGCGGGACTAGCGGCTACAATGAGCAGTTCTTC. Residues: CASSGTSGYNEQFF.

Note on this clonotype: One end of the junction fails to match germline, which may point to a read error. CDR3: CASCFGVGYEQYF. CDR3 in DNA: TGTGCCAGCTGTTTCGGGGTGGGGTACGAGCAGTACTTC. The chain uses TRBV28 and TRBJ2-7, with D perhaps TRBD2 (5 bases). There are 13 residues in the CDR3. Germline V lookup: CDR1 MDHEN, CDR2 SYDVKM.

The rearrangement uses TRBV6-2 or TRBV6-3 and TRBJ2-5; 15 bases map to TRBD2. Trimming cost V 5 bases and J 5 bases; bases outside gene matches: 9. The CDR3 is made up of 17 amino acids. Germline CDR1 and CDR2: MNHEY and SVGEGT. CDR3 coding DNA: TGTGCCAGCAGTGCCGGGACTAGCGGGAGGTTGTCGGAGACCCAGTACTTC. Translated: CASSAGTSGRLSETQYF.

This clonotype was seen repeatedly, ten times or more. The chain joins TRBV2 to TRBJ2-3; the match to TRBD2 covers 7 bases. Germline values: CDR1 SNHLY, CDR2 FYNNEI. V lost 8 bases to trimming and J lost 5 bases; unmatched junction nucleotides: 10. CDR3 length: 14 amino acids. CDR3 in DNA: TGTGCCAGCCCCGGGGGGTTTCCACAAGATACGCAGTATTTT. Translating gives CASPGGFPQDTQYF.

This clonotype showed up just a few times. The chain has TRBV4-1 and TRBJ1-2, with D tentatively TRBD1 (6 bases). Germline loops: CDR1 MGHRA, CDR2 YSYEKL. The CDR3 is 14 residues long. Trimming stripped 3 bases from V and 3 bases from J, with 11 bases between. CDR3 bases: TGCGCCAGCAGCCAGCGAAGGGGGGACTATGGCTACACCTTC. It encodes CASSQRRGDYGYTF.

This rearrangement joins TRBV28 to TRBJ1-6; TRBD1 might be the D (5 bases). Trimming removed 4 bases at V and 8 bases at J, with 18 bases between. The CDR3 is 16 residues long. The germline CDR1 and CDR2 sequences are MDHEN and SYDVKM. The CDR3 protein is CASSSPTDTGDSPLHF. In DNA, the CDR3 is TGTGCCAGCAGTTCACCGACAGACACGGGAGATTCACCCCTCCACTTT. Drawing the rest from reference TRBV28 and TRBJ1-6, the complete variable domain is DVKVTQSSRYLVKRTGEKVFLECVQDMDHENMFWYRQDPGLGLRLIYFSYDVKMKEKGDIPEGYSVSREKKERFSLILESASTNQTSMYLCASSSPTDTGDSPLHFGNGTRLTVT.

This chain uses TRBV9 with TRBJ2-7; TRBD1 matches at 7 bases. CDR1 is SGDLS, CDR2 YYNGEE, per germline. Trimming at V came to 1 base and at J to 0 bases, leaving 4 bases not matched to a gene. The CDR3 length is 15 residues. The chain's CDR3 is CASSVTGDSSYEQYF. The CDR3 DNA sequence: TGTGCCAGCAGCGTAACTGGGGACAGCTCCTACGAGCAGTACTTC.

This clonotype was picked up a small number of times. The J gene is TRBJ1-6, the V gene TRBV4-1; no reliable D call. There are 15 residues in the CDR3. V was pared by 0 bases and J by 3 bases, with 6 bases between. Germline CDR1 is MGHRA and CDR2 is YSYEKL. The CDR3 DNA follows: TGCGCCAGCAGCCAAGAGGGTAACTATAATTCACCCCTCCACTTT. This sequence encodes CASSQEGNYNSPLHF.